These T cell receptor beta chains were read from a single sample in a study of T-cell reconstitution after alpha-beta-depleted transplantation in children. One entry per CDR3 protein results from TCRdb running MiXCR on the PCR reads. The sample lists approximately 230,000 distinct CDR3 sequences, about a quarter occurring once. This material consisted of PBMCs, taken before TCRalphabeta/CD19-depleted stem cell transplant. These receptors were obtained from a girl aged 2 to 9 with Fanconi anemia, due to receive a stem cell transplant. The CDR3 runs from the conserved cysteine through the conserved F or W. D genes are given only for firm matches. Size is omitted from some rows. Given values are once, few, many or a class for expanded clones.

clone_size: many; v_call: TRBV7-2; d_call: TRBD2; j_call: TRBJ2-3; cdr3_aa: CASSFAGGADTQYF; cdr3_nt: TGTGCCAGCAGCTTCGCGGGAGGCGCAGATACGCAGTATTTT
clone_size: -; v_call: TRBV7-3; d_call: -; j_call: TRBJ2-1; cdr3_aa: CASSLGTQNNEQFF; cdr3_nt: TGTGCCAGCAGCTTAGGGACGCAGAACAATGAGCAGTTCTTC
clone_size: many; v_call: TRBV20-1; d_call: -; j_call: TRBJ1-5; cdr3_aa: CSARGGSNQPQHF; cdr3_nt: TGCAGTGCTAGAGGGGGGAGCAATCAGCCCCAGCATTTT
clone_size: few; v_call: TRBV6-5; d_call: -; j_call: TRBJ1-5; cdr3_aa: CASSFRTPSWQWPQHF; cdr3_nt: TGTGCCAGCAGTTTCCGGACACCCTCCTGGCAATGGCCCCAGCATTTT
clone_size: -; v_call: TRBV20-1; d_call: -; j_call: TRBJ2-2; cdr3_aa: CSARLTGSGELFF; cdr3_nt: TGCAGTGCTAGACTCACAGGGTCCGGGGAGCTGTTTTTT
clone_size: -; v_call: TRBV5-1; d_call: TRBD1; j_call: TRBJ2-1; cdr3_aa: CASSPKNRGNEQFF; cdr3_nt: TGCGCCAGCAGCCCTAAAAACAGGGGCAATGAGCAGTTCTTC
clone_size: -; v_call: TRBV6-2/TRBV6-3; d_call: -; j_call: TRBJ2-7; cdr3_aa: CASTGPAAIYEQYF; cdr3_nt: TGTGCCAGCACGGGTCCCGCGGCGATCTACGAGCAGTACTTC
clone_size: few; v_call: TRBV20-1; d_call: -; j_call: TRBJ2-7; cdr3_aa: CSARDSSNYEQYF; cdr3_nt: TGCAGTGCTAGGGACAGCTCTAACTACGAGCAGTACTTC
clone_size: few; v_call: TRBV20-1; d_call: TRBD2; j_call: TRBJ2-7; cdr3_aa: CSARVLGGTSYEQYF; cdr3_nt: TGCAGTGCTAGAGTGCTGGGAGGGACCTCCTACGAGCAGTACTTC
clone_size: many; v_call: TRBV5-1; d_call: -; j_call: TRBJ2-1; cdr3_aa: CASSREPSATYNEQFF; cdr3_nt: TGCGCCAGCAGCCGCGAGCCTAGCGCGACCTACAATGAGCAGTTCTTC
clone_size: -; v_call: TRBV5-4; d_call: -; j_call: TRBJ2-3; cdr3_aa: CASSLTVSADTQYF; cdr3_nt: TGTGCCAGCAGCTTGACCGTCTCAGCAGATACGCAGTATTTT
clone_size: -; v_call: TRBV9; d_call: TRBD2; j_call: TRBJ2-7; cdr3_aa: CASSPSGGIYYEQYF; cdr3_nt: TGTGCCAGCAGCCCAAGCGGGGGGATCTACTACGAGCAGTACTTC
clone_size: many; v_call: TRBV10-3; d_call: TRBD2; j_call: TRBJ2-5; cdr3_aa: CAISEWAGEYQETQYF; cdr3_nt: TGTGCCATCAGTGAGTGGGCGGGGGAGTACCAAGAGACCCAGTACTTC